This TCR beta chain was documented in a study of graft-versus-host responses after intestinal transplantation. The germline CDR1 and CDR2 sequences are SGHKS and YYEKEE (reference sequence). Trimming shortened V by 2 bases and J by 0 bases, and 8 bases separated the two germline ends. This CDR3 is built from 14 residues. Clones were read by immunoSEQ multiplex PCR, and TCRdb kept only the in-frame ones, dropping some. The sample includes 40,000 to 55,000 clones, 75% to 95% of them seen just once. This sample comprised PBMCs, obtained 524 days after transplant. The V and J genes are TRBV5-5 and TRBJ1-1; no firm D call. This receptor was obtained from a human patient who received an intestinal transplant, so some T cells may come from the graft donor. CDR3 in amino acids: CASSFRILNTEAFF. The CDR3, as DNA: TGTGCCAGCAGCTTCAGGATATTGAACACTGAAGCTTTCTTT.